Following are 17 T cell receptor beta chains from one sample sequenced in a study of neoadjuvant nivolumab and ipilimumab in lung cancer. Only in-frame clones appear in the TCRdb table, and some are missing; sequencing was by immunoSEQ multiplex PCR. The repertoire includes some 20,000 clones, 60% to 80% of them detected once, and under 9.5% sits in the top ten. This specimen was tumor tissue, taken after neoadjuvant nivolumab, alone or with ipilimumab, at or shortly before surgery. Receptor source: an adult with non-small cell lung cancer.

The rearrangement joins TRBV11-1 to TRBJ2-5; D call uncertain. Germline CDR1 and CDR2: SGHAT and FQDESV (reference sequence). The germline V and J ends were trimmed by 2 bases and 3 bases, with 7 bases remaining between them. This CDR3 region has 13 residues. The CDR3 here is CASSLSQEETQYF. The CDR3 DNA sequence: TGTGCCAGCAGCTTAAGCCAGGAAGAGACCCAGTACTTC.

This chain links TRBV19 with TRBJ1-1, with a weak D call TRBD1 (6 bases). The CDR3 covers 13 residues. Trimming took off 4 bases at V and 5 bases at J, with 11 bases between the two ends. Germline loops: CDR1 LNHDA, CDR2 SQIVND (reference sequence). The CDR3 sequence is CASSTTGSTEAFF. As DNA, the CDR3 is TGTGCCAGTAGTACGACAGGCAGTACTGAAGCTTTCTTT.

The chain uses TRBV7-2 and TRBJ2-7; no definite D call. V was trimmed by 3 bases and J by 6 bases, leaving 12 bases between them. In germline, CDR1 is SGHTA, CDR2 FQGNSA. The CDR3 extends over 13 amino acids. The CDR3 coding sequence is TGTGCCAGCAGCTTGTCAGCTAACTCCGAGCAGTACTTC. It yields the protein CASSLSANSEQYF.

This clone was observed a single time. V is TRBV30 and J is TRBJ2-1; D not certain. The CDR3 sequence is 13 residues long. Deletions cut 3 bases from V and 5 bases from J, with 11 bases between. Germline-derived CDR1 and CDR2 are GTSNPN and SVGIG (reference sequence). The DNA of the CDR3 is TGTGCCTGGAGGAGTAGAGGTAACAATGAGCAGTTCTTC. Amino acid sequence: CAWRSRGNNEQFF.

In DNA form, the CDR3 reads TGTGCCAGCAGCTTAGTAGGCCTGGAGGGCGGCTACACCTTC. Protein product: CASSLVGLEGGYTF. The genes are TRBV7-9 and TRBJ1-2; D uncertain. Germline-derived CDR1 and CDR2 are SEHNR and FQNEAQ (reference sequence). V was pared by 1 base and J by 8 bases, with 14 bases between. This CDR3 spans 14 amino acids. Full variable domain (outside the CDR3, taken from reference TRBV7-9 and TRBJ1-2): DTGVSQNPRHKITKRGQNVTFRCDPISEHNRLYWYRQTLGQGPEFLTYFQNEAQLEKSRLLSDRFSAERPKGSFSTLEIQRTEQGDSAMYLCASSLVGLEGGYTFGSGTRLTVV.

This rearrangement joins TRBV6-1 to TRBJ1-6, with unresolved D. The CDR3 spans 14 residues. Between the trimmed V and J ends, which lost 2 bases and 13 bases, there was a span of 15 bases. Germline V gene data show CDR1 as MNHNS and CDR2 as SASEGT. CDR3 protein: CASSEYGGIAPLHF. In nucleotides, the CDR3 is TGTGCCAGCAGTGAATACGGTGGGATCGCTCCCCTCCACTTT.

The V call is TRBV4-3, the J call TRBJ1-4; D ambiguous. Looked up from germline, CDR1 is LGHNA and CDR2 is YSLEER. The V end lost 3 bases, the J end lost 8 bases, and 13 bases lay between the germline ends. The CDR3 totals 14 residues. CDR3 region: CASSQATASEKLFF. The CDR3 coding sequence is TGCGCCAGCAGCCAGGCGACGGCTTCGGAAAAACTGTTTTTT.

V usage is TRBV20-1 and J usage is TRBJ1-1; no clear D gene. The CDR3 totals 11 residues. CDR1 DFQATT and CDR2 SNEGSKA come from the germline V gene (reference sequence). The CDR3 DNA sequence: TGCAAAGCATATCGAGGCACTGAAGCTTTCTTT. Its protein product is CKAYRGTEAFF.

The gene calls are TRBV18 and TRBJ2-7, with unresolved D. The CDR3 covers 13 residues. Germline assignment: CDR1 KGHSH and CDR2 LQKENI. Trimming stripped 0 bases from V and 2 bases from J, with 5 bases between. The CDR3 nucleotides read TGTGCCAGCTCACCACCAAGAACCTACGAGCAGTACTTC. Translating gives CASSPPRTYEQYF.

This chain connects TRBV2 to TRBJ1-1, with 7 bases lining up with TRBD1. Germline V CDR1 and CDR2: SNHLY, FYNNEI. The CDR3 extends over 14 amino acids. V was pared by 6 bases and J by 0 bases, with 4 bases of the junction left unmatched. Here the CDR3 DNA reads TGTGCCAGCAGAGGGACAGCTATGAACACTGAAGCTTTCTTT. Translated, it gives CASRGTAMNTEAFF.

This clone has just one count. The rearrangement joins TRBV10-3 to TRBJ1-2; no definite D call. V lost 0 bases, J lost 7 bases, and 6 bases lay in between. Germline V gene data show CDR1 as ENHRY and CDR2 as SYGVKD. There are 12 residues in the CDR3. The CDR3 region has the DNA TGTGCCATCAGTGAGTCCCAGGTTGGCTACACCTTC. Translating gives CAISESQVGYTF.

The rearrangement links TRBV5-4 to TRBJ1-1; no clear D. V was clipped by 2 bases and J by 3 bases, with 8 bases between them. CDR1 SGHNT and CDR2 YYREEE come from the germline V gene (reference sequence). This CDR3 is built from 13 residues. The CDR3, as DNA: TGTGCCAGCAGCTTTTGGGAGGACACTGAAGCTTTCTTT. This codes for CASSFWEDTEAFF.

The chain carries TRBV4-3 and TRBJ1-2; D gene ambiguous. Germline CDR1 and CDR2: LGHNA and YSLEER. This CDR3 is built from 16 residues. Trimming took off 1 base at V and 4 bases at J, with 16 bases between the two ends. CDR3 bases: TGCGCCAGCAGCCAAGTATATCCCGAGGTGGGCTATGGCTACACCTTC. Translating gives CASSQVYPEVGYGYTF.

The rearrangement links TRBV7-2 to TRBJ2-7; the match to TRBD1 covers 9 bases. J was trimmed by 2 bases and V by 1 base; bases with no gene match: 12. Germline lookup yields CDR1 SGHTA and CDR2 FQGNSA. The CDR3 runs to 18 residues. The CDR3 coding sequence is TGTGCCAGCAGCTTAGGAGCAGCAGGACAGGGGCTGCCCTACGAGCAGTACTTC. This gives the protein CASSLGAAGQGLPYEQYF.

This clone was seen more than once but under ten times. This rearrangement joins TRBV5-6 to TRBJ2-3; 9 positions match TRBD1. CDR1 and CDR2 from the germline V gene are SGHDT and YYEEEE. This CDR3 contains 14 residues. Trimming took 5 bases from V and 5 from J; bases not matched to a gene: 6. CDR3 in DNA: TGTGCCAGCAGATCTATGACAGGGGGAGATACGCAGTATTTT. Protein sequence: CASRSMTGGDTQYF.

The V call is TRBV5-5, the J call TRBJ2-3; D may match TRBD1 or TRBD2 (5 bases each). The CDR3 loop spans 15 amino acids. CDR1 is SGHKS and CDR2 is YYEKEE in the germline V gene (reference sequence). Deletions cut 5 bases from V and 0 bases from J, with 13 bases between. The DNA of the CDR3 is TGTGCCAGCAGAACCAGGGACGCTAGCACAGATACGCAGTATTTT. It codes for CASRTRDASTDTQYF. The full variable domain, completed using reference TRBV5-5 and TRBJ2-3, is DAGVTQSPTHLIKTRGQQVTLRCSPISGHKSVSWYQQVLGQGPQFIFQYYEKEERGRGNFPDRFSARQFPNYSSELNVNALLLGDSALYLCASRTRDASTDTQYFGPGTRLTVL.

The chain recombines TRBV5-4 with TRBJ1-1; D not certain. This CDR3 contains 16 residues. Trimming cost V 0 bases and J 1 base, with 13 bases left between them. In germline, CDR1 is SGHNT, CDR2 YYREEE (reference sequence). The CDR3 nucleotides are TGTGCCAGCAGCTTGGGAGGTAGGGTGGGGAACACTGAAGCTTTCTTT. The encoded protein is CASSLGGRVGNTEAFF. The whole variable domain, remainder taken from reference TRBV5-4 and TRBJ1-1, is ETGVTQSPTHLIKTRGQQVTLRCSSQSGHNTVSWYQQALGQGPQFIFQYYREEENGRGNFPPRFSGLQFPNYSSELNVNALELDDSALYLCASSLGGRVGNTEAFFGQGTRLTVV.